This entry features one T cell receptor (beta chain) sequence. Other DNA variants within this sample encode the same CDR3. In the study's own analysis: Estimation of nucleated cell counts was performed using reference gene primer amplification. Clones were sequenced by immunoSEQ multiplex PCR, and TCRdb holds only the in-frame ones, with some missing. For V, J and clone size, that table is used; D and trimming come from the DNA. The data show around 220,000 clones, approximately 80% seen once. The data belong to a study of blood T cell repertoires in COVID-19. Trimming at V came to 4 bases and at J to 4 bases, leaving 7 bases not matched to a gene. CDR1 and CDR2 from the germline V gene are LNHDA and SQIVND (reference sequence). There are 15 residues in the CDR3.

The rearrangement joins TRBV19 to TRBJ1-5; 7 positions agree with TRBD1. The receptor's source is a woman older than 75 with acute or convalescent COVID-19. Sequencing used peripheral blood. CDR3 region: CASSTPGQPNQPQHF. The CDR3 DNA follows: TGTGCCAGTAGTACTCCGGGACAGCCTAATCAGCCCCAGCATTTT.